Below are 24 T cell receptor delta chains sequenced from a single sample in a study of γδ T cells in repeated Plasmodium falciparum infection. Bulk repertoires came from Vgamma9/Vdelta2+ or Vdelta2-negative gammadelta T cells flow-sorted from PBMC. TCRdb ran CATT on the multiplex PCR reads. The sample records about 93,000 delta-chain clones, over 0.75% being singletons. Sequenced sample: gamma-delta T cells from blood. Receptors originate from a pool of human donors (malaria-infected and uninfected, not separated).

In this sample, this clone turned up a few times. One base separates it from a far larger clone, so it is likely a read error. In the same sample, other DNA sequences code for this CDR3. The chain combines TRAV38-2/DV8 with TRDJ1, with D perhaps matching TRDD3 (5 bases). Matching the DNA to germline supplied the J gene, which TCRdb does not give. The germline V gene encodes CDR1 TSESDYY and CDR2 QEAYKQQN. The CDR3 consists of 16 residues. CDR3 in amino acids: CAYRSAPLSWADKLIF. The CDR3 nucleotides read TGTGCTTATAGGAGCGCGCCCTTATCCTGGGCCGACAAACTCATCTTT.

The sample holds a few counts of this clone. TCRdb lists the protein of a much larger clone for this DNA, which differs at residue 8, so this is likely a read error; the protein given here is translated from the DNA itself. The chain has TRDV2 and TRDJ3; unclear D gene. Here the J gene came from matching the DNA to germline, since TCRdb omits it. The germline V gene encodes CDR1 GEAIGNYY and CDR2 EKD. This CDR3 has 16 residues. V lost 3 bases, J lost 2 bases, and 10 bases lay in between. The CDR3 reads CACDPPNTWDTRQMFF. CDR3 nucleotides: TGTGCCTGTGACCCCCCCAACACCTGGGACACCCGACAGATGTTTTTC.

As concerns this clone: TCRdb shows a much larger clone's protein in place of this DNA's translation, and the two differ at residue 6, likely through a read error; the protein shown is translated from the DNA. The chain joins TRDV2 to TRDJ3, with D maybe TRDD3 (6 bases). This CDR3 has 19 amino acids. V lost 3 bases to trimming and J lost 2 bases, with 19 bases between them. Looked up from germline, CDR1 is GEAIGNYY and CDR2 is EKD. In DNA, the CDR3 is TGTGCCTGTGACCCTGAGGGATATCAGGGTGCCTGGGACACCCGACAGATGTTTTTC. It encodes CACDPEGYQGAWDTRQMFF.

This clone was observed a handful of times. TCRdb shows a much larger clone's protein in place of this DNA's translation, and the two differ at residue 5, likely through a read error; the protein shown is translated from the DNA. The gene calls are TRDV1 and TRDJ1; maybe TRDD3 (5 bases). Assignment of the J gene here rests on matching the DNA to germline, because TCRdb gives none. The germline V gene has CDR1 TSWWSYY and CDR2 QGS. The CDR3 contains 19 residues. V dropped 4 bases and J dropped 1 base, with 25 bases sitting between them. CDR3 sequence (DNA): TGTGCTCTTGGGGGATGCACCTCAGGGGACGCGCCACCCACCGATAAACTCATCTTT. It is translated as CALGGCTSGDAPPTDKLIF.

This clone was seen ten or more times. This chain connects TRDV1 to TRDJ1, with a possible D match to TRDD2 (6 bases). The CDR3 has 21 residues. V was cut by 5 bases and J by 2 bases, with 33 bases left in between. CDR1 TSWWSYY and CDR2 QGS come from the germline V gene. Here the CDR3 reads CALGSGLPASLGSWRTDKLIF. DNA of the CDR3: TGTGCTCTTGGGAGCGGCCTTCCAGCTTCGTTGGGTAGTTGGAGGACCGATAAACTCATCTTT.

Turning to this clone: Given a far larger clone just one base away, this is likely a sequencing read error. In the same sample, other DNA sequences code for this CDR3. The V and J genes are TRDV2 and TRDJ1, with D perhaps TRDD3 (5 bases). No J gene is reported in TCRdb; it was inferred here by comparing the DNA with germline. CDR3 size: 19 residues. Germline CDR1 reads GEAIGNYY; CDR2 reads EKD. V lost 0 bases, J lost 5 bases, and 27 bases lay in between. CDR3: CACDTVYGAGIHKGDKLIF. The CDR3 DNA sequence: TGTGCCTGTGACACCGTTTATGGAGCCGGGATTCATAAAGGGGATAAACTCATCTTT.

The table lists this clone with many counts. Translating this DNA gives a protein that differs at residue 10 from the TCRdb one, which belongs to a much larger clone; a read error is likely, and the protein shown is this translation. This chain links TRDV1 with TRDJ1; D remains unclear. The length of the CDR3 is 15 residues. Trimming cost V 5 bases and J 8 bases, with 21 bases left between them. The V gene's germline CDR1 is TSWWSYY and CDR2 QGS. The CDR3 loop is CALGLSPTAAVKLIF. In nucleotides, the CDR3 is TGTGCTCTTGGGCTTAGCCCCACCGCCGCCGTCAAACTCATCTTT.

Worth noting for this clone: The protein that TCRdb holds for this DNA derives from a much larger clone and differs from the translated DNA at residue 7, which likely indicates a read error; the protein shown here is translated from the DNA. This chain connects TRDV1 to TRDJ1; no definite D call. Germline CDR1 TSWWSYY, CDR2 QGS. Between the trimmed V and J ends, which lost 2 bases and 0 bases, there was a span of 22 bases. This CDR3 has 19 amino acids. CDR3 bases: TGTGCTCTTGGGGAAGGTCCCGGAGGGACGTGCTCTGACACCGATAAACTCATCTTT. It specifies CALGEGPGGTCSDTDKLIF.

This clone was detected ten times or more. The gene calls are TRDV1 and TRDJ1, with a tentative D call TRDD3 (6 bases). The V end lost 2 bases, the J end lost 4 bases, and 20 bases lay between the germline ends. Germline V lookup: CDR1 TSWWSYY, CDR2 QGS. The CDR3 runs 17 residues. Here the CDR3 DNA reads TGTGCTCTTGGGGAAAAGACTTTGGGCTGGGGAGTCGATAAACTCATCTTT. Translation: CALGEKTLGWGVDKLIF.

Many counts were recorded for this clone. The same CDR3 arises from other DNA sequences in this sample as well. The chain joins TRDV2 to TRDJ1; 13 bases are a match to TRDD3. The CDR3 runs to 16 residues. J was trimmed by 3 bases and V by 0 bases; bases with no gene match: 3. CDR1 GEAIGNYY and CDR2 EKD come from the germline V gene. CDR3 loop: CACDTVLGDTPDKLIF. The CDR3 DNA is TGTGCCTGTGACACCGTACTGGGGGATACGCCCGATAAACTCATCTTT.

This clone has at least ten counts. A far bigger clonotype differs at one base, so this is likely a read error. Other DNA sequences in this specimen translate into the identical CDR3. The chain uses TRDV2 and TRDJ1, with TRDD3 matching over 13 bases. The V gene's germline CDR1 is GEAIGNYY and CDR2 EKD. The CDR3 covers 20 residues. The CDR3 protein is CACDTLVLGDTRKDTDKLIF. CDR3 nucleotide sequence: TGTGCCTGTGACACCCTGGTACTGGGGGATACGCGGAAGGACACCGATAAGCTCATCTTT.

Worth noting for this clone: TCRdb assigns this DNA the protein of a much larger clone, which departs from its translation at residue 14; this likely reflects a read error, and the protein shown comes from translating the DNA. The chain recombines TRDV2 with TRDJ1, with D hard to call. Germline CDR1 reads GEAIGNYY; CDR2 reads EKD. The CDR3 spans 18 residues. The CDR3 DNA reads as TGTGCCTGTGTCCAATTCTCGAGGTATCACCCTTACACCAATAAACTCATCTTT. Protein: CACVQFSRYHPYTNKLIF.

This clone was detected a few times. It is likely a read error: a sequence one base away is far more abundant. The sample holds other DNA sequences that translate to the same CDR3. This chain uses TRDV2 with TRDJ3; 8 nucleotides match TRDD3. TCRdb offers no J gene call, so here the DNA was matched to germline to obtain one. The CDR3 consists of 19 residues. CDR1 and CDR2 from the germline V gene are GEAIGNYY and EKD. The CDR3 region has the DNA TGTGCCTGCGACACCGGCGGGATACGGGGATCCTGGGACACCCGACAGATGTTTTTC. Translating gives CACDTGGIRGSWDTRQMFF.

This clone was seen at least ten times. The protein recorded in TCRdb matches a much larger clone and deviates from this DNA's translation at residue 4, suggesting a read error; the protein here is obtained by translating the DNA. The V call is TRDV2, the J call TRDJ1, with TRDD3 matching 7 bases. This CDR3 has 18 residues. Looked up from germline, CDR1 is GEAIGNYY and CDR2 is EKD. As DNA, the CDR3 is TGTGCCTGTGGCACCGTGGGTACCTGGGGGGACGGGGCCGATAAACTCATCTTT. Residues: CACGTVGTWGDGADKLIF.

To note about this clone: This DNA's translation and the protein TCRdb lists, from a much larger clone, do not match at residue 19, likely due to a read error; the protein shown is translated from the DNA. V usage is TRDV1 and J usage is TRDJ1; TRDD3 agrees at 8 bases. No J gene was available from TCRdb, and it was assigned here by a germline match of the DNA. CDR1 is TSWWSYY and CDR2 is QGS in the germline V gene. The CDR3 is 22 amino acids. The CDR3 DNA follows: TGTGCTCTTGGGGAACTAAGACTGACCTTCTGGGGGAAAACTAGCTACACCGATGAACTCATCTTT. This codes for CALGELRLTFWGKTSYTDELIF.

Note on this clone: A far bigger clonotype differs at one base, so this is likely a read error. Other DNA sequences in the same sample also yield this CDR3. The V gene call reads TRDV2; no J gene was called; TRDD3, the D gene given by the table, was not confirmed from the DNA. CDR3 length equals 17 residues. Germline-derived CDR1 and CDR2 are GEAIGNYY and EKD. CDR3 DNA sequence: TGTGCCTGTGACACTATTACTGGGGGATTTAACACCGATAAGCTCATCTTT. It is translated as CACDTITGGFNTDKLIF.

About this clone: TCRdb pairs this DNA with a much larger clone's protein that differs at residue 8, likely a read error; the protein shown was translated from the DNA. The CDR3 region has the DNA TGTGCTCTTGGGGAGATAGAGCACACCGATAAACTCATCTTT. Translating gives CALGEIEHTDKLIF. This rearrangement joins TRDV1 to TRDJ1, with D unresolved. TCRdb does not report a J gene; here it was assigned by matching the DNA to germline references. This CDR3 contains 14 residues. Germline V CDR1 and CDR2: TSWWSYY, QGS. With 3 bases removed from V and 0 bases from J, the gap between germline ends came to 8 bases.

On this clone: With a far larger clone one base away, a read error is the likely cause. In the same sample, other DNA sequences code for this CDR3. No J gene was named, though the V gene is TRDV1; no DNA check was done on the table's D call, TRDD3. The CDR3 is 20 residues long. Germline CDR1 reads TSWWSYY; CDR2 reads QGS. The CDR3 here is CALGAPSRTGGYAATDKLIF. In DNA, the CDR3 is TGTGCTCTTGGGGCCCCCTCTCGGACTGGGGGATACGCAGCCACCGATAAACTCATCTTC.

This clone showed up many times. A far bigger clonotype differs at one base, so this is likely a read error. Other nucleotide sequences from this sample produce the same CDR3. The V and J genes are TRDV2 and TRDJ1, with TRDD2 identical over 8 bases. The J gene, not given by TCRdb, was assigned here from a germline match of the nucleotide sequence. The length of the CDR3 is 18 residues. Per the germline V gene, CDR1 is GEAIGNYY and CDR2 is EKD. The CDR3, as DNA: TGTGCGGACAAGGCTTCCTACGTACCTGGGGACGTTACCGATAAACTCATCTTT. Its translation: CADKASYVPGDVTDKLIF.

This clone was seen a few times. A read error likely explains this, since a far larger clone differs by one base. The sample contains more than one DNA sequence encoding this CDR3. V gene TRDV1 combines with J gene TRDJ1, with 7 bases that match TRDD3. The CDR3 runs to 18 residues. Germline CDR1 is TSWWSYY and CDR2 is QGS. In nucleotides, the CDR3 is TGTGCCCTTGGGATACACCTAGGCCTGGGGACCCACACCGATAAACTCATCTTT. It yields the protein CALGIHLGLGTHTDKLIF.

Worth noting for this clone: The TCRdb protein comes from a much larger clone and disagrees with this DNA's translation at residue 6, likely due to a read error; the protein given here is derived from the DNA. V gene TRDV2 combines with J gene TRDJ1; 9 positions match TRDD3. The J gene was missing in TCRdb and was found by matching the end of the DNA to germline. The CDR3 contains 20 residues. Per germline, CDR1 GEAIGNYY and CDR2 EKD. V was clipped by 4 bases and J by 0 bases; unmatched bases: 20. The CDR3 DNA reads TGTGCCTGTGATACAACCCTGGGGGATTCAGCCCCAATCTACACCGATAAACTCATCTTT. This translates into CACDTTLGDSAPIYTDKLIF.

This clone showed up just a few times. This probably arose from a read error, given a far larger clone one base away. The same CDR3 arises from other DNA sequences in this sample as well. The chain carries TRDV1 and TRDJ1; TRDD3 agrees at 8 bases. The germline gives CDR1 TSWWSYY, CDR2 QGS. The trim removed 4 bases at V and 8 bases at J, leaving 21 bases unmatched. There are 18 residues in the CDR3. This chain's CDR3 is CALGVFLKGIQTKHKLIF. Here the CDR3 DNA reads TGTGCTCTTGGGGTTTTCCTAAAGGGGATACAAACGAAGCACAAACTCATCTTT.

This clone was recorded at least ten times. Other nucleotide sequences in the sample specify the same CDR3. The chain joins TRDV2 to TRDJ1; 8 bases line up with TRDD3. TCRdb leaves out the J gene; it was filled in here by matching the DNA to germline. The CDR3 contains 21 residues. Germline V gene data show CDR1 as GEAIGNYY and CDR2 as EKD. V dropped 0 bases and J dropped 4; count of bases not matched to a gene: 24. The CDR3 is CACDTGTLRTGGYKYFDKLIF. As DNA, the CDR3 is TGTGCCTGTGACACCGGAACGCTCCGTACTGGGGGGTACAAGTATTTCGATAAACTCATCTTT.

This clone was seen more than once but under ten times. TCRdb attributes to this sequence the protein of a much larger clone, which differs from the DNA translation at residue 13; a read error is likely, and the protein displayed is translated from the DNA. This chain connects TRDV1 to TRDJ1; the match to TRDD3 covers 10 bases. TCRdb records no J gene; here it was assigned by comparing the DNA to germline. Looked up from germline, CDR1 is TSWWSYY and CDR2 is QGS. V gave up 5 bases and J gave up 3 bases; unmatched junction bases: 18. The CDR3 runs 19 residues. CDR3 in amino acids: CALGPRLVGGYAKADKLIF. CDR3 coding DNA: TGTGCTCTTGGGCCCCGGCTGGTCGGGGGATACGCAAAGGCCGATAAACTCATCTTT.